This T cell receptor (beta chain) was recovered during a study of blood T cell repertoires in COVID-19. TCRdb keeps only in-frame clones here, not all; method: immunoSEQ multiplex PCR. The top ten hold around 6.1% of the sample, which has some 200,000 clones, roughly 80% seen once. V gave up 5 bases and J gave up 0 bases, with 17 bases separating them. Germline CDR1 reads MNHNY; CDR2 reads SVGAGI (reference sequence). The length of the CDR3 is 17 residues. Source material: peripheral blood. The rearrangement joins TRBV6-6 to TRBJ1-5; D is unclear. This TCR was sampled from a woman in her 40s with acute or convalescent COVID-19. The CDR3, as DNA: TGTGCCAGCAGTCTGGCCCTTCCTCGAAGTAGCAATCAGCCCCAGCATTTT. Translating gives CASSLALPRSSNQPQHF.